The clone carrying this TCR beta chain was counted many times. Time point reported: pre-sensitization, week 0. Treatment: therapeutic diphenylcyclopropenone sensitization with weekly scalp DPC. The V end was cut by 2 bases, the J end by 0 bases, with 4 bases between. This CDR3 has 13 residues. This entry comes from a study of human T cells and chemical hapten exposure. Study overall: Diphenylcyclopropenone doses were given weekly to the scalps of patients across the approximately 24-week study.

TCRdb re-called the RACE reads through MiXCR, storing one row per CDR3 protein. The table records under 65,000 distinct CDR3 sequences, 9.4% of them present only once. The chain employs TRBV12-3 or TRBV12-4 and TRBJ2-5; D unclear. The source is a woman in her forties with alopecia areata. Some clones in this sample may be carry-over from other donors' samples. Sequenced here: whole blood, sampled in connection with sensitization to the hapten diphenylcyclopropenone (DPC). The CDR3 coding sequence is TGTGCCAGCAGTTTACGGTACCAAGAGACCCAGTACTTC. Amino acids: CASSLRYQETQYF.